The text below deals with one T cell receptor beta chain. The source of the sample is a study of shared clonotypes between healthy human individuals. On the study more broadly: Participating donors consisted of two women and a few men aged 18 to 49.

Germline V gene sequence: CDR1 SQVTM, CDR2 ANQGSEA. The CDR3 is made up of 15 amino acids. The authors split each subset's genomic DNA evenly across several immunoSEQ plates. Unsorted PBMC DNA was run through sequencing on ten immunoSEQ deep assay plates. The protocol was immunoSEQ multiplex PCR, while the TCRdb copy is restricted to in-frame clones and leaves out a portion. This table holds some 500,000 clones, about 74% found once. Unsorted samples drew genomic DNA from 85 million to 90 million PBMCs. Material: PBMCs. This sequence was found in a woman aged 40 to 55 in good health. Some clones in this sample may be carry-over from other donors' samples. The chain is built from TRBV29-1 and TRBJ2-5; 10 nucleotides match TRBD1. The J call may not be correct, given that the DNA end is closer to TRBJ2-7. Here the CDR3 reads CSVEVRDRGTYEQYF. CDR3 DNA: TGCAGCGTTGAAGTGAGGGACAGGGGTACCTACGAGCAGTACTTC.